This TCR beta chain was obtained from a study of blood T cell repertoires in COVID-19. As for the study in general: T cells, B-cell-depleted T cells, or PBMCs supplied cDNA or gDNA.

This CDR3 is 12 amino acids long. Germline V gives CDR1 MNHEY, CDR2 SVGEGT. Trimming pared 6 bases from V and 4 bases from J, leaving 10 bases between. Some clones are missing from TCRdb's copy, which holds only in-frame ones; the method was immunoSEQ multiplex PCR. In the table there are tens of thousands of clones, over 75% of which are singletons. V is TRBV6-2 or TRBV6-3 and J is TRBJ2-7; D ambiguous. Material: peripheral blood. This clonotype was sampled from a human donor in a cohort sampled during active COVID-19. Here the CDR3 reads CASSYSPYEQYF. The CDR3 nucleotides are TGTGCCAGCAGCTATTCCCCGTACGAGCAGTACTTC.